A selection of T cell receptor beta chains follows, all from one sample in a study of blood T cell repertoires in COVID-19. Data came from immunoSEQ multiplex PCR; TCRdb stores just in-frame clones and leaves some out. This sample has about 36,000 clones, with approximately 90% found just once. The material sequenced was peripheral blood. These receptors came from a man in his 70s with acute or convalescent COVID-19. Each CDR3 is given with its conserved first and last residue. The D gene is left open where the match is weak. Some rows mark clone size as missing; the rest say once, few, many or name a class of expanded clone.

cdr3_nt,cdr3_aa,v_call,clone_size,d_call,j_call
TGTGCCAGCAGAAGGGGGACTAATGAAAAACTGTTTTTT,CASRRGTNEKLFF,TRBV27,.,.,TRBJ1-4
TGTGCCAGCAGCTTTTTACAGGGGGACGAGCAGTACTTC,CASSFLQGDEQYF,TRBV7-3,.,TRBD1,TRBJ2-7
TGTGCCAGCAGTTTTTCGCGTTTGATGGGACTAAGCGGGATGGCCGATACGCAGTATTTT,CASSFSRLMGLSGMADTQYF,TRBV28,.,TRBD2,TRBJ2-3
TGTGCCAGCTCACCCCGCCGGGACAGCAGCTCTGGAAACACCATATATTTT,CASSPRRDSSSGNTIYF,TRBV18,.,TRBD1,TRBJ1-3
TGCAGCGTTGAAGATCGCGGGGCTGGGGCCAACGTCCTGACTTTC,CSVEDRGAGANVLTF,TRBV29-1,.,.,TRBJ2-6
TGTGCTAGTGGCCCCGGGGATACAGATACGCAGTATTTT,CASGPGDTDTQYF,TRBV12-5,.,.,TRBJ2-3
TGTGCCAGTAGTGATCAGGGCACAGATACGCAGTATTTT,CASSDQGTDTQYF,TRBV19,.,.,TRBJ2-3
TGCGCCAGCAGCCAAGATAGCACGCTAAGTGAGCAGTTCTTC,CASSQDSTLSEQFF,TRBV4-3,.,.,TRBJ2-1
TGTGCCAGCAGTCCCCGACAGGGAGACGGACGTGGCTACACCTTC,CASSPRQGDGRGYTF,TRBV6-2/TRBV6-3,few,TRBD1,TRBJ1-2
TGTGCCAGCAGCCCCGGGACAGGTTGGTACGAGCAGTACTTC,CASSPGTGWYEQYF,TRBV7-2,.,TRBD1,TRBJ2-7
TGTGCCAGCAGCCAAGATTTAGCGGGAGGGCCTAAAGGCACAGATACGCAGTATTTT,CASSQDLAGGPKGTDTQYF,TRBV3-1/TRBV3-2,.,TRBD2,TRBJ2-3
TGTGCCAGCAGCGTTCAGGGGGCCTACAATGAGCAGTTCTTC,CASSVQGAYNEQFF,TRBV7-3,.,TRBD1,TRBJ2-1
TGTGCCAGCAGCCCCCCCCGGGGTGAGGAAAAACTGTTTTTT,CASSPPRGEEKLFF,TRBV7-8,.,.,TRBJ1-4
TGTGCCAGTACCCCAGGGAACAGTGGATCCTACGAGCAGTACTTC,CASTPGNSGSYEQYF,TRBV19,few,.,TRBJ2-7
TGTGCCAGCAGCTTATATTGGGACAGGGCCAATGAGCAGTTCTTC,CASSLYWDRANEQFF,TRBV7-2,.,TRBD1,TRBJ2-1
TGTGCCAGCAGCCCATACAGGGACGAAAAACTGTTTTTT,CASSPYRDEKLFF,TRBV7-2,.,.,TRBJ1-4
TGTGCCAGCAGTTTAGGGACTAGGAAGAAACGATCCTACAATGAGCAGTTCTTC,CASSLGTRKKRSYNEQFF,TRBV28,.,TRBD2,TRBJ2-1
TGTGCCAGCAGTTTAGACGGGAGTACCTACGAGCAGTACTTC,CASSLDGSTYEQYF,TRBV27,.,.,TRBJ2-7
TGTGCCAGCAGTTCCGGGACAGGGGACGGAGATACGCAGTATTTT,CASSSGTGDGDTQYF,TRBV6-6,.,TRBD1,TRBJ2-3
TGCGCCAGCAGCCCAACGGGGGGGACTGAAGCTTTCTTT,CASSPTGGTEAFF,TRBV4-1,.,.,TRBJ1-1
TGCGCCAGCAGCTCTTCCCAAGAGACCCAGTACTTC,CASSSSQETQYF,TRBV5-1,.,.,TRBJ2-5
TGTGCCAGCAGTTACTCAGGTGGGGGGGAATATGGCTACACCTTC,CASSYSGGGEYGYTF,TRBV6-5,.,.,TRBJ1-2
TGTGCCAGCAGCTTTTCCGGGTCTAGCACAGATACGCAGTATTTT,CASSFSGSSTDTQYF,TRBV7-3,.,.,TRBJ2-3
TGTGCCAGTAGTATATGGGGATCCGGGGGTGAAGCTTTCTTT,CASSIWGSGGEAFF,TRBV19,.,.,TRBJ1-1
TGCGCCAGCAGCCTTAGCGGGAGGGCCCAGGATGAGCAGTTCTTC,CASSLSGRAQDEQFF,TRBV5-1,once,TRBD2,TRBJ2-1
TGTGCCAGCAGCCGGAGACTAGCGGGCGCCCTCTCCTACAATGAGCAGTTCTTC,CASSRRLAGALSYNEQFF,TRBV13,.,TRBD2,TRBJ2-1
TGTGCCAGCAGCTTGCGATCTAGCGGGTCCTACGAGCAGTACTTC,CASSLRSSGSYEQYF,TRBV5-4,.,TRBD2,TRBJ2-7
TGCAGCTCAGGGGGCCTTGGGATGAACACTGAAGCTTTCTTT,CSSGGLGMNTEAFF,TRBV29-1,.,TRBD1,TRBJ1-1
TGTGCCAGTAGTATACGTTCGGGATACACCGGGGAGCTGTTTTTT,CASSIRSGYTGELFF,TRBV19,.,.,TRBJ2-2
TGTGCCAGCAGCCTCTACCTGCGTAGCTCTGGAAACACCATATATTTT,CASSLYLRSSGNTIYF,TRBV7-2,.,.,TRBJ1-3
TGCAGTGCTAGTAGCGGGAGGAGCTCCTACGAGCAGTACTTC,CSASSGRSSYEQYF,TRBV20-1,.,TRBD2,TRBJ2-7
TGTGCCAGCAGCCAACAAGCGGCCAAAGAGACCCAGTACTTC,CASSQQAAKETQYF,TRBV3-1/TRBV3-2,.,.,TRBJ2-5
TGTGCCAGCAGCCAAACCACTCTCCACGGTGTCTATTACAATGAGCAGTTCTTC,CASSQTTLHGVYYNEQFF,TRBV6-2/TRBV6-3,.,.,TRBJ2-1
TGTGCCAGCAGCCTTAATTCACCCCTCCACTTT,CASSLNSPLHF,TRBV12-3/TRBV12-4,.,.,TRBJ1-6
TGTGCCAGCAGTCCCGGGAGTGTCGCAGATACGCAGTATTTT,CASSPGSVADTQYF,TRBV28,.,.,TRBJ2-3
TGTGCCAGTAGTCTCACCCTGTCTCGGGTTCAGCCCCAGCATTTT,CASSLTLSRVQPQHF,TRBV19,few,.,TRBJ1-5
TGTGCCAGCTCACCTCCCGACAGGTCGAGCACCCACACCATATATTTT,CASSPPDRSSTHTIYF,TRBV18,.,.,TRBJ1-3
TGTGCCAGCAGGCACGGGTGGCTGCGCGAGCTGTTTTTT,CASRHGWLRELFF,TRBV7-8,.,.,TRBJ2-2